The rows below give T cell receptor beta chains drawn from one sample of a study of blood T cell repertoires in COVID-19. Data came from immunoSEQ multiplex PCR; TCRdb stores just in-frame clones and leaves some out. The sample lists 250,000 to 350,000 clones; 70% to 90% were seen once. Source material: PBMCs or T cells enriched from blood (not recorded which). The receptors originated from a woman younger than 35 who had recovered from COVID-19. CDR3s include the opening cysteine and the closing phenylalanine or tryptophan. Fields, in order: clone size, V gene, J gene, D gene, CDR3 protein, CDR3 DNA. A D gene is named only where the DNA matches it firmly. Not every row has a clone size; where given, it reads once, few, many or a size class.

-	TRBV13	TRBJ1-2	-	CASSIGQNLYGYTF	TGTGCCAGCAGCATCGGACAGAACCTCTATGGCTACACCTTC
-	TRBV10-3	TRBJ1-2	TRBD1	CAISVSPGQDYGYTF	TGTGCCATCAGTGTCAGCCCGGGACAGGATTATGGCTACACCTTC
-	TRBV20-1	TRBJ2-7	TRBD1	CSASFPDRAHEQYF	TGCAGTGCTAGTTTCCCGGACAGGGCCCACGAGCAGTACTTC
-	TRBV7-9	TRBJ1-1	TRBD1	CASSETGDLAFF	TGTGCCAGCAGCGAGACAGGGGACTTAGCTTTCTTT
-	TRBV6-5	TRBJ2-5	TRBD1	CASRPQGEETQYF	TGTGCCAGCAGGCCACAGGGGGAAGAGACCCAGTACTTC
-	TRBV5-6	TRBJ1-2	-	CASSSKGLVGYGYTF	TGTGCCAGCAGCTCCAAGGGGCTCGTGGGCTATGGCTACACCTTC
-	TRBV21-1	TRBJ2-2	-	CASTITTSGYSIANTGELFF	TGTGCCAGCACCATTACGACTAGCGGGTACTCCATCGCGAACACCGGGGAGCTGTTTTTT
-	TRBV15	TRBJ2-7	TRBD2	CATSRERGGPYEQYF	TGTGCCACCAGCAGAGAGCGGGGGGGCCCCTACGAGCAGTACTTC
few	TRBV19	TRBJ1-5	-	CASSISGNQPQHF	TGTGCCAGTAGTATCTCAGGGAATCAGCCCCAGCATTTT
-	TRBV6-5	TRBJ1-1	-	CASRRGPTAEAFF	TGTGCCAGCAGAAGGGGTCCTACGGCTGAAGCTTTCTTT
-	TRBV10-3	TRBJ1-2	-	CAVPQDSNYGYTF	TGTGCCGTACCACAGGATTCGAACTATGGCTACACCTTC
-	TRBV7-2	TRBJ1-2	-	CASSRGQNYGYTF	TGTGCCAGCAGTCGTGGACAGAACTATGGCTACACCTTC
once	TRBV7-8	TRBJ2-2	-	CASSLNRGGSGELFF	TGTGCCAGCAGCCTAAACCGAGGGGGTTCCGGGGAGCTGTTTTTT
-	TRBV5-8	TRBJ2-3	-	CASSRLEGTDTQYF	TGTGCCAGCAGCCGCCTAGAGGGCACAGATACGCAGTATTTT